This T cell receptor (beta chain) was captured in a study of shared clonotypes between healthy human individuals. On the study more broadly: Each donor's CD4 naive and CD4 memory cells filled three plates apiece, CD8 naive two, and CD8 memory one.

The naive CD8 fraction comprised CD45RO-negative cells positively selected for CCR7 and excluded terminally differentiated effector memory CD45RA+ cells. The repertoire was sequenced with immunoSEQ multiplex PCR; TCRdb's copy has only in-frame clones and lacks some. This table holds 2 million or so clones, roughly 95% found once. This CDR3 comprises 14 residues. V lost 2 bases, J lost 3 bases, and 4 bases stayed unmatched. Looked up from germline, CDR1 is MNHEY and CDR2 is SMNVEV (reference sequence). Overall study findings and caveats: How much donors shared clonotypes was expected to be affected by sequencing depth.

For this clone: Its antigen is unidentified.

The rearrangement uses TRBV27 and TRBJ2-7, with 7 bases that match TRBD2. The sequence derives from a man aged 18 to 35 in good health. The sample taken for sequencing was naive CD8+ T cells sorted from blood. The CDR3 is CASSLERGRYEQYF. CDR3 nucleotides: TGTGCCAGCAGTTTAGAGCGGGGACGCTACGAGCAGTACTTC.